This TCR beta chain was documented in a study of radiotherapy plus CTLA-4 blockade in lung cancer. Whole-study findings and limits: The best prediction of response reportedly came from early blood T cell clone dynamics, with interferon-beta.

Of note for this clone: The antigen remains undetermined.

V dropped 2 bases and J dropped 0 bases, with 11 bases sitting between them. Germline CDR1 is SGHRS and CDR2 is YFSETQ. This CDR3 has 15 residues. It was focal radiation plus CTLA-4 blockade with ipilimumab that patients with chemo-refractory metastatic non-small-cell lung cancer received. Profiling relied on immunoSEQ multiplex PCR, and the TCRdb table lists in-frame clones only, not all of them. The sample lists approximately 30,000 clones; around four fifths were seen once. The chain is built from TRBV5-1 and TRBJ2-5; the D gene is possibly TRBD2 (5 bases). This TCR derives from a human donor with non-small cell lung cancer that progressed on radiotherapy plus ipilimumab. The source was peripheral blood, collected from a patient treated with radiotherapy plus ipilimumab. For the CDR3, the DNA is TGCGCCAGCAGCTTTGGTTCCGGGAACCAAGAGACCCAGTACTTC. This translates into CASSFGSGNQETQYF. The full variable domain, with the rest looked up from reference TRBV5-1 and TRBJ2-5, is KAGVTQTPRYLIKTRGQQVTLSCSPISGHRSVSWYQQTPGQGLQFLFEYFSETQRNKGNFPGRFSGRQFSNSRSEMNVSTLELGDSALYLCASSFGSGNQETQYFGPGTRLLVL.